This T cell receptor beta chain was captured by sequencing in a study of cytomegalovirus exposure and HLA in healthy donors. Study results and limitations: In a later analysis, at a false discovery rate of 0.05, roughly 17,000 TCR beta sequences were associated with HLA alleles. Versus the roughly 640-donor mean, an Asian-associated ancestry cluster reportedly showed fewer N-insertions in a later analysis. Follow-up analysis found HLA locus-dependent TCR association rates, highest for DRB1 and lowest for HLA-C.

Researchers ran the PCR with 60 Vbeta and 13 Jbeta primers. TCRdb keeps only in-frame clones here, not all; method: immunoSEQ multiplex PCR. The sample holds over 85,000 clones, about 67% seen once. Nominal health characterized the donors when sampled, though unrecorded immune exposures were likely. J was trimmed by 9 bases and V by 2 bases; bases with no gene match: 15. Germline lookup yields CDR1 SEHNR and CDR2 FQNEAQ (reference sequence). The CDR3 is 18 residues long. This clone was detected once. The antigen is not known. V gene TRBV7-9 combines with J gene TRBJ2-1; 11 bases agree with TRBD2. The sequencing input was PBMCs. This clonotype was obtained from a man aged 25-40 years in good health and CMV-seronegative. CDR3 sequence (DNA): TGTGCCAGCAGCTTACCTCCCAGACTAGCGGGACTTAGGAGTGAGCAGTTCTTC. The encoded protein is CASSLPPRLAGLRSEQFF.